This TCR beta chain was sequenced for a study of post-analysis software for immune sequencing data (dated by TCRdb to the mid-2010s). In the study overall: The recorded disease courses included relapsing-remitting, secondary progressive and progressive-relapsing multiple sclerosis, and some patients had no subtype annotation. A subset of samples was prepared in parallel using single-end sample barcoding, then pooled and co-amplified after Illumina adapter ligation. The patient repertoires were compared against fewer than twelve previously published healthy control repertoires obtained from donors aged 6 to 25 years.

To demonstrate the VDJtools post-analysis software, TCR beta repertoires were profiled from the peripheral blood of more than ten young patients with multiple sclerosis. The multiple sclerosis patients were children and adolescents ranging in age from 6 to 15 years. The paper's findings and limits, for the study overall: Compared with controls, multiple sclerosis patients had significantly lower normalized Chao1 diversity, a finding suggesting substantial peripheral T-cell clonal expansion. Significantly higher frequencies in patients than in controls were found for a handful of TRBV segments, including TRBV5-6, TRBV5-1 and TRBV20-1. When samples were clustered directly using the F measure, samples prepared in the same batch co-clustered strongly, which prompted a batch-effect correction. The multiple sclerosis patient group was slightly younger than the control group.

About this clonotype: Which antigen it targets is not known. Being one base from a much bigger clone, this may be a read error.

From a lookup of the germline V gene (reference sequence), CDR1 and CDR2 are DFQATT and SNEGSKA. V is trimmed back by 3 bases and J by 5 bases, and the junction contains 7 bases that no gene match accounts for. Its CDR3 holds 15 amino acids, cysteine through phenylalanine. The sequence is cut down to CDR3 DNA, 45 bases in frame from base 1. Libraries came from PCR. Sequencing instrument: Illumina HiSeq 2500. Unique molecular identifiers were incorporated into TCR beta cDNA libraries to reduce PCR and sequencing biases. Some 500,000 cDNA molecules were obtained for every 1 to 10 million input T cells, so each molecule roughly corresponded to one T cell. The patient libraries were prepared and sequenced with the same protocol used for the earlier healthy control dataset. Samples belonging to the same batch were prepared together, multiplexed and sequenced on a shared HiSeq lane. In the source study's methods: MIGEC handled the raw barcoded reads, throwing out single-read molecular identifier groups before consensus assembly and CDR3 extraction. VDJtools was used for post-analysis of the clonotype tables, and diversity was normalized by down-sampling every dataset to the size of the smallest sample. Repertoire overlap clustering matched CDR3 amino acid but not nucleotide sequences to correct batch-related cross-sample contamination. Starting from the raw public reads, TCRdb applied fastp trimming at Q25, assembled clones with MiXCR and retained in-frame beta chains. Here each entry gathers all rows of one CDR3 protein and keeps the most common genes and DNA. TCRdb, not the original authors, processed these V and J calls. Counted in this sample were under 650,000 distinct CDR3 sequences; roughly 40% of them appeared once. Roughly 1.8% of the sample lies in the top ten.

The specimen sequenced was blood. The sequence was obtained from a girl between 5 and 17 years old with multiple sclerosis. The chain couples TRBV20-1 to TRBJ2-1, with 10 bases aligning to TRBD1. The CDR3 reads CSASRGTGVHNEQFF. The sequenced DNA is TGCAGTGCTAGTAGAGGGACAGGGGTCCACAATGAGCAGTTCTTC.